Listed here is a single T cell receptor beta chain. This clone's antigen is unknown. Base-call qualities are not available, and no considerably larger clone is one nucleotide away. CDR1 is given as DFQATT and CDR2 as SNEGSKA, both from the germline V gene (reference sequence). V sheds 3 bases and J sheds 2 bases, leaving 17 bases between their ends. From the cysteine up to the phenylalanine, the CDR3 has a length of 16 residues. The DNA shown is the 48-base CDR3, in frame from base 1. The library was made by PCR. DNA from cultured CD4+ T cells was subjected to TCR sequencing with the Oncomine TCR Beta short-read assay at the Johns Hopkins FTIC core. Genomic DNA was extracted from the cultured CD4+ T cells with the QIAamp micro DNA kit. Oncomine TCR Beta libraries from cultured CD4+ T cells were pooled with unique dual indexes and sequenced on an Illumina iSeq 100. Per the source publication's procedure: Non-productive sequences were removed, and CDR3s that did not start with C, did not end with F or W, or were shorter than 7 amino acids were discarded. The MANAFEST web application identified antigen-specific clonotypes by comparing peptide-stimulated wells against reference wells and other culture wells. Positive clones required FDR below 0.05, an odds ratio above 5, and productive frequency above 0.1% in at least two of three replicate wells. Clonotypes that were significantly expanded in both SARS-CoV-2 spike wells and at least one common cold coronavirus spike condition were defined as cross-reactive. Levenshtein distances (stringdist) and unrooted phylogenetic trees (ape) in R version 3.6.1 were used to assess CDR3 homology. TCRdb cleaned the public reads at Q25 with fastp, built clones with MiXCR and kept in-frame beta chains. Identical CDR3 protein sequences are pooled into one entry, listed with their most common genes and DNA. TCRdb, not the authors, supplied the V and J calls. The sample has around 12,000 distinct CDR3 sequences on record, 45% to 50% of them singletons. The biggest ten clones account for 20% to 25% of the sample.

Read against the paper, the sample's treatment or condition label means: roughly 10-day PBMC culture with coronavirus spike peptide pools or control peptides (ViraFEST assay). The ViraFEST assay was used in the study, in which antigen-specific T cells were expanded with peptide pools and expanded clonotypes were subsequently identified by TCR sequencing. The convalescent patients' positive SARS-CoV-2 PCR tests were from March to December 2020, which was before the Alpha, Beta and Delta variants emerged in the United States. Each well held two million PBMCs cultured with around 10 ug/ml peptide pools in IMDM containing around 5% human AB serum and around 10 IU/ml IL-2. On days 3 and 7, half of the culture medium was replaced with fresh IL-2-containing medium. Once the cells had been in culture for over 9 days, the EasySep CD4+ T cell isolation kit was used to isolate CD4+ T cells by negative selection. Ficoll-Paque Plus gradient centrifugation was used to isolate PBMCs from whole blood, and the isolated PBMCs were then either used fresh or cryopreserved at -140C. Triplicate wells were generally used for each culture condition.

This record belongs to a study of vaccination and CD4 T cells after COVID-19 (dated by TCRdb to the early 2020s). Regarding the study in general: Convalescent patients had a positive SARS-CoV-2 result on nasal swab PCR, and of these patients, several had mild disease and one had severe disease. Overlapping spike peptide pools from SARS-CoV-2 and from the common cold coronaviruses HCoV-NL63, HCoV-OC43 and HCoV-229E were used as culture stimuli. The convalescent cohort included six males and four females, with two Hispanic individuals, seven Caucasians, two Asians and one multiracial person. Two doses of either the Pfizer-BioNTech BNT162b2 vaccine (n=8) or the Moderna mRNA-1273 vaccine (n=2) were administered to participants. In control cultures, a CEFX viral epitope pool was used as positive control, an HIV-1 Nef peptide pool was used as negative control, or no peptide was added. In nine to eleven COVID-19 convalescent patients and a few infection-naive healthy vaccine recipients, researchers compared the spike-specific CD4+ TCR repertoire from before mRNA vaccination with the repertoire from after. Post-COVID blood samples from convalescent patients were collected a median of around 100 days after diagnosis, with a range of 35 to 161 days. Post-vaccine blood samples were obtained a median of around 67 days after the second vaccine dose, with a range of roughly 14 to 241 days.

Broader findings and caveats from the paper: In convalescent patients, a median roughly 83% of post-vaccine SARS-CoV-2-reactive clones were detected only after vaccination, and vaccine-specific priming was suggested by this finding. The median count of SARS-CoV-2-reactive clonotypes went up from 20 to 25 after infection to 38 after vaccination, although the change was not significant. In convalescent patients, nearly all vaccine-specific clones (304 of 307) were found to be mono-reactive for SARS-CoV-2 spike rather than cross-reactive with common cold coronaviruses. The number of convalescent patients in the study was relatively small, and the study did not examine early timepoints following natural infection.

Recombination joined TRBV20-1 with TRBJ1-5; the D gene is possibly TRBD1, with 5 bases matching. This sequence was found in a human donor with COVID-19. The specimen was cultured CD4+ T cells from blood, collected after SARS-CoV-2 vaccination. The base sequence is TGCAGTGCTAGTAGGGGATACTCTGGGGGCAATCAGCCCCAGCATTTT. This codes for CSASRGYSGGNQPQHF.